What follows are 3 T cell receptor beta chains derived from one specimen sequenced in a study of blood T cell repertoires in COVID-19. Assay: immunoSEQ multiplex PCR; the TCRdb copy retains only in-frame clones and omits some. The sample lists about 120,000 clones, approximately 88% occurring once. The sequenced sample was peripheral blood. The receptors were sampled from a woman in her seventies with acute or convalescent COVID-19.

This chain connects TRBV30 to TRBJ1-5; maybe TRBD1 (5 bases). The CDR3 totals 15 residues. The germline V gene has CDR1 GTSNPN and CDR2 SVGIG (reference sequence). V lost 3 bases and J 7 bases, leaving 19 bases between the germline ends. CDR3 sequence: CAWSSGLGTGQPQHF. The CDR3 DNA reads TGTGCCTGGAGCTCAGGACTGGGGACTGGACAGCCCCAGCATTTT.

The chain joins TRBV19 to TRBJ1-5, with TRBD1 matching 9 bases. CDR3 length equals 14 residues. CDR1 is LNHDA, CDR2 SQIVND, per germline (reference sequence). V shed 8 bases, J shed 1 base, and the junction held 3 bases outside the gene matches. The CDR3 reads CASSGTGSNQPQHF. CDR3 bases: TGTGCCAGTTCCGGGACAGGGAGCAATCAGCCCCAGCATTTT.

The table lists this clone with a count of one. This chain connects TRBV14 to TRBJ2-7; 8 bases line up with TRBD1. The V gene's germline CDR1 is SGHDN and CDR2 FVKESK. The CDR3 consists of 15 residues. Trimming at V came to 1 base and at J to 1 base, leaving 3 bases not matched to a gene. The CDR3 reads CASSQGQGWSYEQYF. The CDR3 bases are TGTGCCAGCAGCCAAGGACAGGGGTGGTCCTACGAGCAGTACTTC.